This T cell receptor (beta chain) was observed in a study of shared clonotypes between healthy human individuals. About the study: The donor group consisted of two women and three men, aged 18 to 49.

Libraries were prepared by immunoSEQ multiplex PCR; TCRdb keeps only in-frame clonotypes and omits some of them. The repertoire holds about 1.1 million clones, with approximately 80% as singletons. The CDR3 runs to 13 residues. The germline gives CDR1 MGHDK, CDR2 SYGVNS. V was trimmed by 4 bases and J by 0 bases, leaving 7 bases between them. The genes are TRBV25-1 and TRBJ2-7; maybe TRBD2 (5 bases). The clonotype comes from a man younger than 35 in good health. Some clones in this sample may be carry-over from other donors' samples. Input material: memory CD4+ T cells from PBMCs. Noted subset: CD45RA-negative fraction. The CDR3 loop reads CASSGRGSYEQYF. CDR3 in DNA: TGTGCCAGCAGTGGACGGGGCTCCTACGAGCAGTACTTC.